Given below is one T cell receptor (beta chain) in context. These data come from a study of CD8 T cells in Susac syndrome. TCR beta from blood CD8+ and CD4+ T cells was sequenced. Negative magnetic isolation gave CD8+ and CD4+ cells; FACS enriched CD8+ TEMRA. With random hexamers, reverse transcription was performed on about 0.5 to 1 ug of RNA. By means of immunoSEQ multiplex PCR, TCR beta CDR3 spanning 54 Vbeta and 13 Jbeta underwent amplification. From the immunoSEQ multiplex PCR reads, TCRdb called clonotypes with MiXCR, one entry per CDR3 protein. This sample has about 300,000 distinct CDR3 sequences, with about 92% found just once. Germline V gene sequence: CDR1 MNHEY, CDR2 SVGAGI. The CDR3 has 12 amino acids. Deletions cut 6 bases from V and 2 bases from J, with 7 bases between.

The sample taken for sequencing was CD4+ T cells from PBMCs. The chain recombines TRBV6-5 with TRBJ1-2; tentative D call: TRBD1 (5 bases). The TCR was taken from a human donor with multiple sclerosis. Here the CDR3 DNA reads TGTGCCAGCAGACGACAGAACTATGGCTACACCTTC. Translating gives CASRRQNYGYTF.